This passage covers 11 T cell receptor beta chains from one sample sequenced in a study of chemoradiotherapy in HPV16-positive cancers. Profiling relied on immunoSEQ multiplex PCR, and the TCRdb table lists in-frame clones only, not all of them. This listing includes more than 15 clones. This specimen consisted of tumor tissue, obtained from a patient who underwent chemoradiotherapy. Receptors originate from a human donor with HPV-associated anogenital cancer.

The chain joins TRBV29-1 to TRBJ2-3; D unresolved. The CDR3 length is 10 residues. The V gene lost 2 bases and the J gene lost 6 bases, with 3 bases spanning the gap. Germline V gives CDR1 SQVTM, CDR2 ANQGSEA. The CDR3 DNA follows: TGCAGCGTTGAATCCGATACGCAGTATTTT. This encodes CSVESDTQYF.

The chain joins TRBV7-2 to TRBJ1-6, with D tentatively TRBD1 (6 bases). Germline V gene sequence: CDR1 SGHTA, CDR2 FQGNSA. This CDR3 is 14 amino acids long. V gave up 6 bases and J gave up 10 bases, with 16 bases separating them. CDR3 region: CASRGGGVSSPLHF. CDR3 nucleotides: TGTGCCAGCAGAGGGGGGGGAGTTTCCTCACCCCTCCACTTT.

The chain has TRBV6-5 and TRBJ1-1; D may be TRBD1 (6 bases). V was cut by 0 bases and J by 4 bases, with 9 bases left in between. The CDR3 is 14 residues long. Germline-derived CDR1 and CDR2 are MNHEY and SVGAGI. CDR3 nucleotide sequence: TGTGCCAGCAGTTACTCTCAGGGGACCACTGAAGCTTTCTTT. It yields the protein CASSYSQGTTEAFF.

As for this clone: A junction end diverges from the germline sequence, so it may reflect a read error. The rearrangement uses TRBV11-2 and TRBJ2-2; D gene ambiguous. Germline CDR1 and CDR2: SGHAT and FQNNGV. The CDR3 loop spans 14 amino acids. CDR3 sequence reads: CASRLGGDTGELFF. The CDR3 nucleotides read TGTGCCAGCAGGTTAGGCGGCGACACCGGGGAGCTGTTTTTT.

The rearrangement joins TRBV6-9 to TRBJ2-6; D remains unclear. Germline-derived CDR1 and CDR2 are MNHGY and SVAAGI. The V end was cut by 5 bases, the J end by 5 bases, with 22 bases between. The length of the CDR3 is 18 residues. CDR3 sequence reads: CASSGRSLRQSRANVLTF. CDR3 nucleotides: TGTGCCAGCAGTGGTAGAAGCTTACGACAAAGTCGGGCCAACGTCCTGACTTTC.

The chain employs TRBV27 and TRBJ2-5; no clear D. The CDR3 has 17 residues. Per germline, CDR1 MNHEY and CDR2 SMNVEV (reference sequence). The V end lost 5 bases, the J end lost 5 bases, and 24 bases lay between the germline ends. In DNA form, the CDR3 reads TGTGCCAGCAGTGAGGTGGCTTGGATCATCGTCGACGAGACCCAGTACTTC. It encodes CASSEVAWIIVDETQYF.

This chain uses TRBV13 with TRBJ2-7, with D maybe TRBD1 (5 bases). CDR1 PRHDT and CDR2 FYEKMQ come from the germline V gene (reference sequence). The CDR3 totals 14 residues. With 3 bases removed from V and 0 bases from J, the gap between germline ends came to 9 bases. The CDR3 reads CASSLGRDSYEQYF. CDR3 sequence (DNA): TGTGCCAGCAGCTTGGGCAGGGACTCCTACGAGCAGTACTTC.

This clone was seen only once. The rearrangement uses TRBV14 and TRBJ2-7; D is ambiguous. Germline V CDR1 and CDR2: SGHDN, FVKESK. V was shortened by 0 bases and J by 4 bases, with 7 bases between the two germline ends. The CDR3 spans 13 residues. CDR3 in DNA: TGTGCCAGCAGCCAAGAAGGCCTTTACGAGCAGTACTTC. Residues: CASSQEGLYEQYF.

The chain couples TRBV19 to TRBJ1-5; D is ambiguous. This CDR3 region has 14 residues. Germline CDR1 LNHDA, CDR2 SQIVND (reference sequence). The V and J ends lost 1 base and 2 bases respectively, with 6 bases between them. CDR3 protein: CASSIAQGNQPQHF. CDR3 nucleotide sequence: TGTGCCAGTAGTATAGCGCAGGGCAATCAGCCCCAGCATTTT.

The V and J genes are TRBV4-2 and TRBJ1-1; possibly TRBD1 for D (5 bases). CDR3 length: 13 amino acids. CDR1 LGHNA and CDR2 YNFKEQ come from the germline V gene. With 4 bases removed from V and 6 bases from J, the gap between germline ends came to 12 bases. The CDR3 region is CASSPGGVAEAFF. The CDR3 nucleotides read TGTGCCAGCAGCCCAGGAGGGGTCGCTGAAGCTTTCTTT.

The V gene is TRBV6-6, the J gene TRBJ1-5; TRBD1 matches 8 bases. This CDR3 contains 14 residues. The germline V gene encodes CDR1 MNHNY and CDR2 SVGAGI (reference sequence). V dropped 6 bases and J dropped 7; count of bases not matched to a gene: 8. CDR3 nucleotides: TGTGCCAGCAGACTTCCGGGACAGGAGCAGCCCCAGCATTTT. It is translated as CASRLPGQEQPQHF.